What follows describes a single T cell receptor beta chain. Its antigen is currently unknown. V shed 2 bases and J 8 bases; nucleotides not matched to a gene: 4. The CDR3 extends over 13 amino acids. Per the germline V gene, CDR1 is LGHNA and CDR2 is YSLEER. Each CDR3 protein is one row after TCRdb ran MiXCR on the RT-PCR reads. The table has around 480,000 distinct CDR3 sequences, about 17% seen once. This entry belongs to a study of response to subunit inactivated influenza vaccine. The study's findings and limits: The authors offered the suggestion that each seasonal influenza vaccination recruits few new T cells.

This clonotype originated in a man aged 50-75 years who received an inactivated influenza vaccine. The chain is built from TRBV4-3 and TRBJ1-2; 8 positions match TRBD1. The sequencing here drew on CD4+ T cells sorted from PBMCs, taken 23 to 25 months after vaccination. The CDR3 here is CASSQTGGDGYTF. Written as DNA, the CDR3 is TGCGCCAGCAGCCAAACAGGGGGGGACGGCTACACCTTC.